These 32 T cell receptor beta chains were all obtained from the same sample, sequenced in a study of blood T cells in healthy people across ages. Alongside a J-beta primer mix, a sample-barcoded 5' primer served in a second PCR lasting roughly 7 to 11 cycles. TCRdb independently ran MiXCR on the 5' RACE reads; one entry per CDR3 protein. This table has about 1.7 million distinct CDR3 sequences, 28% appearing once. Input material: blood. The origin of the receptors is a woman aged 25 to 39 in good health.

The rearrangement joins TRBV29-1 to TRBJ1-2; D may be TRBD1 (5 bases). CDR3 length: 11 amino acids. Trimming removed 6 bases from V and 4 bases from J, with 9 bases in between. Germline lookup yields CDR1 SQVTM and CDR2 ANQGSEA. CDR3 residues: CSVAGTYGYTF. In nucleotides, the CDR3 is TGCAGCGTGGCAGGGACCTATGGCTACACCTTC.

In DNA form, the CDR3 reads TGCGCCAGCAGCCAAGGGGTCCAGGGGGCGCCGGGATCACCCCTCCACTTT. Translation gives CASSQGVQGAPGSPLHF. This sequence joins TRBV4-1 and TRBJ1-6; TRBD1 matches 8 bases. The ends lost 1 base at V and 10 bases at J; junction bases unmatched: 12. The germline gives CDR1 MGHRA, CDR2 YSYEKL. This CDR3 comprises 17 residues.

CDR3 bases: TGTGCCAGCAGTGAAACCCTCCTTGGCAATGAGCAGTTCTTC. Translation gives CASSETLLGNEQFF. The chain couples TRBV2 to TRBJ2-1; D not resolved. The CDR3 has 14 residues. V was cut by 2 bases and J by 6 bases, with 11 bases left in between. Germline V gene data show CDR1 as SNHLY and CDR2 as FYNNEI.

CDR3 DNA: TGTGCCAGCAGTTGCTGGGAGGGGGGGCAATCCTACGAGCAGTACTTC. Translating it yields CASSCWEGGQSYEQYF. This chain uses TRBV6-2 or TRBV6-3 with TRBJ2-7; weak D call: TRBD2 (7 bases). The CDR3 totals 16 residues. Between the trimmed V and J ends, which lost 4 bases and 1 base, there was a span of 17 bases. Germline assignment: CDR1 MNHEY and CDR2 SVGEGT.

CDR3 residues: CASSLNLLNTEAFF. CDR3 bases: TGTGCCAGCAGCCTGAATCTTCTGAACACTGAAGCTTTCTTT. The chain couples TRBV3-1 to TRBJ1-1, with D hard to call. The germline V gene encodes CDR1 LGHDT and CDR2 YNNKEL (reference sequence). V lost 4 bases to trimming and J lost 0 bases, with 9 bases between them. The CDR3 runs 14 residues. Looking up the rest from reference TRBV3-1 and TRBJ1-1 gives the full variable domain: DTAVSQTPKYLVTQMGNDKSIKCEQNLGHDTMYWYKQDSKKFLKIMFSYNNKELIINETVPNRFSPKSPDKAHLNLHINSLELGDSAVYFCASSLNLLNTEAFFGQGTRLTVV.

The genes are TRBV2 and TRBJ1-6; 7 bases are a match to TRBD1. CDR3 length: 15 residues. Germline lookup yields CDR1 SNHLY and CDR2 FYNNEI. The V segment lost 7 bases and the J segment 7 bases; nucleotides outside the gene matches: 10. Here the CDR3 DNA reads TGTGCCAGCAAAAAACAGGGGCGAGGGAATTCACCCCTCCACTTT. Translated, it gives CASKKQGRGNSPLHF.

On this clonotype: The junction shows a germline mismatch at one end, possibly a read error. The chain joins TRBV7-2 to TRBJ2-4, with D hard to call. The CDR3 sequence is 14 residues long. Germline V gene data show CDR1 as SGHTA and CDR2 as FQGNSA. The CDR3 spells CASSLELGKNVQYF. DNA of the CDR3: TGTGCCAGCAGCTTAGAGCTAGGGAAAAACGTTCAGTACTTC. The whole variable domain, remainder taken from reference TRBV7-2 and TRBJ2-4, is GAGVSQSPSNKVTEKGKDVELRCDPISGHTALYWYRQSLGQGLEFLIYFQGNSAPDKSGLPSDRFSAERTGGSVSTLTIQRTQQEDSAVYLCASSLELGKNVQYFGAGTRLSVL.

This clonotype was counted many times. This chain uses TRBV12-3 or TRBV12-4 with TRBJ1-4; D call uncertain. This CDR3 region has 11 residues. V was shortened by 8 bases and J by 8 bases, with 9 bases between the two germline ends. CDR3: CASVEGEKLFF. CDR3 sequence (DNA): TGTGCCAGCGTGGAGGGAGAAAAACTGTTTTTT.

At least ten counts were recorded for this clonotype. The rearrangement joins TRBV6-5 to TRBJ2-5; the match to TRBD1 covers 9 bases. Germline V gene sequence: CDR1 MNHEY, CDR2 SVGAGI. Losses at the gene ends were 5 bases for V and 3 bases for J; bases not matched to a gene: 1. The CDR3 length is 13 residues. The CDR3 loop is CASSDRGKETQYF. CDR3 coding DNA: TGTGCCAGCAGTGACAGGGGGAAAGAGACCCAGTACTTC.

V is TRBV9 and J is TRBJ2-3; D may be TRBD2 (5 bases). Germline loops: CDR1 SGDLS, CDR2 YYNGEE. V was clipped by 3 bases and J by 3 bases, with 8 bases between them. CDR3 length equals 13 residues. The CDR3 protein is CASSAVATDTQYF. The CDR3 bases are TGTGCCAGCAGCGCCGTAGCGACAGATACGCAGTATTTT.

This clonotype was recorded only once. The chain is built from TRBV7-9 and TRBJ2-1, with 8 bases aligning to TRBD1. Germline V gene data show CDR1 as SEHNR and CDR2 as FQNEAQ (reference sequence). CDR3 length: 15 amino acids. With 5 bases clipped from V and 7 bases from J, the junction kept 10 bases outside the gene matches. The CDR3 is CASSVTTQGANEQFF. The CDR3 bases are TGTGCCAGCAGCGTCACGACCCAGGGGGCGAATGAGCAGTTCTTC.

This clonotype showed up many times. This CDR3 reads CSASLGATNEKLFF. The CDR3 coding sequence is TGCAGTGCTAGCTTAGGTGCAACTAATGAAAAACTGTTTTTT. This rearrangement joins TRBV20-1 to TRBJ1-4, with D uncertain. This CDR3 is 14 amino acids long. Trimming took 3 bases from V and 0 from J, leaving 8 bases between them. Germline V gene sequence: CDR1 DFQATT, CDR2 SNEGSKA (reference sequence).

Here the CDR3 reads CASSIPGSSYEQFF. The CDR3 bases are TGTGCCAGCAGCATTCCGGGATCCAGCTACGAGCAGTTCTTC. V gene TRBV6-1 combines with J gene TRBJ2-1, with D perhaps matching TRBD2 (5 bases). CDR3 length: 14 amino acids. Germline lookup yields CDR1 MNHNS and CDR2 SASEGT. V was pared by 6 bases and J by 10 bases, with 19 bases between.

This chain joins TRBV12-3 or TRBV12-4 and TRBJ2-1, with a tentative D call TRBD1 (6 bases). V was cut by 3 bases and J by 0 bases, with 12 bases left in between. The CDR3 sequence is 16 residues long. The CDR3 nucleotides are TGTGCCAGCAGTTTGACAGGCCTGAGCTCCTACAATGAGCAGTTCTTC. It codes for CASSLTGLSSYNEQFF.

This clonotype appeared a few times. This chain links TRBV12-3 or TRBV12-4 with TRBJ2-4; 7 bases fit TRBD1. V lost 8 bases to trimming and J lost 4 bases; unmatched junction nucleotides: 8. This CDR3 is 14 amino acids long. This CDR3 is CASGSTGTKNIQYF. The DNA of the CDR3 is TGTGCCAGCGGCTCGACAGGGACGAAAAACATTCAGTACTTC.

This chain joins TRBV6-1 and TRBJ2-1; D is ambiguous. Germline CDR1 and CDR2: MNHNS and SASEGT. This CDR3 has 13 amino acids. Trimming cost V 2 bases and J 4 bases, with 6 bases left between them. CDR3 region: CASSEIGYNEQFF. CDR3 bases: TGTGCCAGCAGTGAAATAGGGTACAATGAGCAGTTCTTC.

A word on this clonotype: Given a much more abundant clone one base away, this may be a read error. This chain joins TRBV3-1 and TRBJ1-2; 9 nucleotides line up with TRBD1. The germline gives CDR1 LGHDT, CDR2 YNNKEL (reference sequence). The ends lost 3 bases at V and 7 bases at J; junction bases unmatched: 9. There are 15 residues in the CDR3. CDR3 sequence: CASSQAWDRVRGYTF. In DNA, the CDR3 is TGTGCCAGCAGCCAGGCTTGGGACAGGGTTCGTGGCTACACCTTC.

This clonotype was recorded a few times. Here the CDR3 DNA reads TGCGCCAGCAGCTTGGCTGGGGGGGAAACTATCGAGCAGTACTTC. Its translation: CASSLAGGETIEQYF. V usage is TRBV5-1 and J usage is TRBJ2-7; TRBD2 matches at 7 bases. V shed 0 bases, J shed 6 bases, and the junction held 9 bases outside the gene matches. CDR1 is SGHRS, CDR2 YFSETQ, per germline. The CDR3 runs 15 residues.

The chain uses TRBV20-1 and TRBJ2-5, with 10 bases matching TRBD2. The V gene's germline CDR1 is DFQATT and CDR2 SNEGSKA (reference sequence). Unmatched junction bases numbered 5, after V lost 0 bases and J lost 1 base. The CDR3 contains 16 residues. The CDR3 DNA sequence: TGCAGTGCTAGAGATCAGCGGGGGGGTTTCCAAGAGACCCAGTACTTC. As protein: CSARDQRGGFQETQYF.

The J gene is TRBJ1-6, the V gene TRBV4-1, with D maybe TRBD1 (5 bases). Germline-derived CDR1 and CDR2 are MGHRA and YSYEKL. V lost 0 bases and J 10 bases, leaving 16 bases between the germline ends. The CDR3 has 16 amino acids. The CDR3 DNA reads TGCGCCAGCAGCCAAGAGTGGGGGAGCCGGGGATCACCCCTCCACTTT. This encodes CASSQEWGSRGSPLHF.

The CDR3, as DNA: TGTGCCAGCAGTTACGGGGGTGTGAACACTGAAGCTTTCTTT. Amino acid sequence: CASSYGGVNTEAFF. The chain links TRBV6-5 to TRBJ1-1; D possibly corresponds to TRBD1 (5 bases). The ends were cut back, 2 bases at V and 0 bases at J, with 7 bases in the middle. CDR3 length: 14 amino acids. In germline, CDR1 is MNHEY, CDR2 SVGAGI.

This chain links TRBV7-9 with TRBJ2-1, with 7 positions matching TRBD1. This CDR3 region has 17 residues. The germline gives CDR1 SEHNR, CDR2 FQNEAQ (reference sequence). After removal of 4 bases from V and 0 bases from J, the junction contained 9 bases not matched to a gene. The CDR3 here is CASSSTNRGGSYNEQFF. CDR3 coding DNA: TGTGCCAGCAGCTCGACCAACAGGGGTGGCTCCTACAATGAGCAGTTCTTC.

This clonotype appeared many times. The genes are TRBV15 and TRBJ2-7; the match to TRBD2 covers 11 bases. The CDR3 runs 15 residues. The germline V gene has CDR1 LNHNV and CDR2 YYDKDF (reference sequence). J was trimmed by 5 bases and V by 1 base; bases with no gene match: 4. CDR3 protein: CATSRATSGIHEQYF. The DNA for the CDR3 is TGTGCCACCAGCAGAGCGACTAGCGGGATTCACGAGCAGTACTTC.

This clonotype appeared many times. The chain joins TRBV12-3 or TRBV12-4 to TRBJ1-2; D is undetermined. V dropped 8 bases and J dropped 4 bases, with 17 bases sitting between them. This CDR3 has 14 residues. Here the CDR3 reads CASRPIRALYGYTF. CDR3 DNA: TGTGCCAGCCGCCCGATTAGGGCTCTCTATGGCTACACCTTC.

The chain recombines TRBV2 with TRBJ1-2; D remains ambiguous. Germline V CDR1 and CDR2: SNHLY, FYNNEI. The CDR3 runs 12 residues. V was trimmed by 6 bases and J by 6 bases, leaving 11 bases between them. The CDR3 DNA is TGTGCCAGCAGCCCGGACCTCAATGGCTACACCTTC. Its protein is CASSPDLNGYTF. Supplemented by reference TRBV2 and TRBJ1-2, the full variable domain reads EPEVTQTPSHQVTQMGQEVILRCVPISNHLYFYWYRQILGQKVEFLVSFYNNEISEKSEIFDDQFSVERPDGSNFTLKIRSTKLEDSAMYFCASSPDLNGYTFGSGTRLTVV.

Notes on this clonotype: This may come from a read error, since a much larger clone is one base off. The chain has TRBV3-1 and TRBJ2-1; 11 bases align to TRBD2. Losses at the gene ends were 4 bases for V and 3 bases for J; bases not matched to a gene: 11. The CDR3 contains 18 residues. The germline CDR1 and CDR2 sequences are LGHDT and YNNKEL (reference sequence). The DNA of the CDR3 is TGTGCCAGCAGCCGTTTTACCTATAGCGGGAGGGGCTACAATGAGCAGTTCTTC. This gives the protein CASSRFTYSGRGYNEQFF.

As concerns this clonotype: A far larger clone is one nucleotide away, so this likely arose from a read error. For the CDR3, the DNA is TGTGCCAGCAGTCGGACAGGCGGCCGGCCCCAGCATTTT. As protein: CASSRTGGRPQHF. The V and J genes are TRBV7-2 and TRBJ1-5, with 7 nucleotides matching TRBD1. This CDR3 is built from 13 residues. Germline V lookup: CDR1 SGHTA, CDR2 FQGNSA. The V segment lost 6 bases and the J segment 9 bases; nucleotides outside the gene matches: 8.

The gene calls are TRBV18 and TRBJ1-1; tentatively, D is TRBD1 (5 bases). There are 18 residues in the CDR3. The germline gives CDR1 KGHSH, CDR2 LQKENI. The V gene lost 3 bases and the J gene lost 1 base, with 21 bases spanning the gap. The CDR3 nucleotides are TGTGCCAGCTCACCGTTCAGGGAGGTCGAGGTGTGGAACACTGAAGCTTTCTTT. This gives the protein CASSPFREVEVWNTEAFF.

J is TRBJ1-5 and V is TRBV20-1, with D possibly being TRBD1 (6 bases). Germline CDR1 is DFQATT and CDR2 is SNEGSKA (reference sequence). Deletions cut 1 base from V and 2 bases from J, with 9 bases between. The CDR3 is 14 residues long. CDR3 sequence: CSARGGPGNQPQHF. For the CDR3, the DNA is TGCAGTGCTAGAGGGGGGCCGGGCAATCAGCCCCAGCATTTT.

This clonotype was seen a handful of times. This rearrangement joins TRBV6-2 or TRBV6-3 to TRBJ2-1; TRBD2 matches 10 bases. Germline trimming cut 7 bases from V and 10 bases from J; bases unmatched to any gene: 13. There are 15 residues in the CDR3. Germline V gives CDR1 MNHEY, CDR2 SVGEGT. The CDR3 region has the DNA TGTGCCAGCACCCCGAGCGGGGGGGAGGGAGGAGAGCAGTTCTTC. Translation: CASTPSGGEGGEQFF.

This clonotype was found a few times. The J gene is TRBJ2-1, the V gene TRBV6-6, with 11 bases matching TRBD2. Germline values: CDR1 MNHNY, CDR2 SVGAGI (reference sequence). V lost 5 bases, J lost 6 bases, and 6 bases stayed unmatched. The length of the CDR3 is 15 residues. CDR3 residues: CASSTLAGGSNEQFF. The CDR3 coding sequence is TGTGCCAGCAGTACGCTAGCGGGAGGTTCCAATGAGCAGTTCTTC.

This clonotype was detected only a few times. J is TRBJ1-6 and V is TRBV5-1; no definite D call. In germline, CDR1 is SGHRS, CDR2 YFSETQ. V was trimmed by 5 bases and J by 9 bases, leaving 18 bases between them. CDR3 length equals 15 residues. The CDR3 nucleotides are TGCGCCAGCAGGGCTACCGAGACGGGGATTTCACCCCTCCACTTT. Protein sequence: CASRATETGISPLHF.